What follows are 5 T cell receptor beta chains derived from one specimen sequenced in a study of blood T cell repertoires in COVID-19. Sequenced by immunoSEQ multiplex PCR; TCRdb stores in-frame clones only, minus some. The sample lists over 65,000 clones, over 85% seen once, with roughly a tenth in the top ten. Sample: peripheral blood. Source of these receptors: a human donor in a cohort sampled during active COVID-19.

The V gene is TRBV9, the J gene TRBJ2-3; D uncertain. Germline assignment: CDR1 SGDLS and CDR2 YYNGEE. The CDR3 spans 15 residues. Trimming shortened V by 4 bases and J by 2 bases, and 14 bases separated the two germline ends. The CDR3 sequence is CASSYSAQFTDTQYF. For the CDR3, the DNA is TGTGCCAGCAGCTACAGTGCACAGTTCACAGATACGCAGTATTTT.

The CDR3 loop reads CASIDRVGSPLHF. CDR3 sequence (DNA): TGTGCCAGCATTGACAGGGTGGGGTCACCCCTCCACTTT. The genes are TRBV21-1 and TRBJ1-6; TRBD1 is the table's D call and was not checked against the DNA. TRBV21-1 is classified as a pseudogene. The CDR3 has 13 amino acids.

The chain couples TRBV6-6 to TRBJ2-7, with 9 bases that match TRBD1. The germline V gene has CDR1 MNHNY and CDR2 SVGAGI (reference sequence). Trimming removed 6 bases from V and 4 bases from J; junction bases left unmatched: 7. The CDR3 loop spans 14 amino acids. CDR3: CASRYRGRVYEQYF. The CDR3 nucleotides are TGTGCCAGCAGGTACAGGGGGCGCGTATACGAGCAGTACTTC.

The CDR3 reads CASRPGLASDTQYF. The CDR3 region has the DNA TGTGCCAGCAGGCCGGGACTAGCGTCAGATACGCAGTATTTT. The gene calls are TRBV6-5 and TRBJ2-3; 10 nucleotides line up with TRBD2. This CDR3 comprises 14 residues. Trimming at V came to 6 bases and at J to 4 bases, leaving 4 bases not matched to a gene. Per the germline V gene, CDR1 is MNHEY and CDR2 is SVGAGI.

This chain joins TRBV4-1 and TRBJ2-7, with D possibly matching TRBD2 (6 bases). Per the germline V gene, CDR1 is MGHRA and CDR2 is YSYEKL. There are 16 residues in the CDR3. The ends were cut back, 1 base at V and 1 base at J, with 14 bases in the middle. DNA of the CDR3: TGCGCCAGCAGCCAAGGGGGCGGGGACGCATCCTACGAGCAGTACTTC. Translation: CASSQGGGDASYEQYF.